A selection of T cell receptor beta chains follows, all from one sample in a study of shared clonotypes between healthy human individuals. Clones were sequenced by immunoSEQ multiplex PCR, and TCRdb holds only the in-frame ones, with some missing. In the table there are more than 1,200,000 clones, about 98.5% of which are singletons. The source material was naive CD4+ T cells sorted from blood. These receptors all come from a young man in good health. Each CDR3 is given with its conserved first and last residue. Fields, in order: V gene, D gene, CDR3 protein. A D gene is named only where the DNA matches it firmly.

TRBV11-3 | . | CASSPGPGDYEQYF
TRBV28 | TRBD1 | CASRTTGAGEKLFF
TRBV7-6 | . | CASSLSRVTGELFF
TRBV5-4 | . | CASSPSGRPSTDTQYF
TRBV11-3 | . | CASSPPSGEQYF
TRBV20-1 | . | CSARWADTQYF
TRBV28 | . | CASTYVRVGGYTF
TRBV28 | . | CASSLYGGTYEQYF
TRBV10-3 | TRBD2 | CAATARESDEQFF
TRBV20-1 | . | CSARSDNEQFF
TRBV27 | TRBD2 | CASSLSQTSGSTYEQYF
TRBV7-2 | . | CASSLSTNYGYTF
TRBV28 | . | CASSQGRFSYEQYF
TRBV5-5 | . | CASSLQTGGGSEHF
TRBV7-8 | . | CASSPSRGGTNEKLFF
TRBV10-2 | TRBD2 | CASSVLANYEQYF
TRBV28 | TRBD1 | CASSLPQGARSGGTEAFF
TRBV18 | . | CASSRGLLRGGTEAFF
TRBV29-1 | . | CSVLGEGPVAEAFF
TRBV7-2 | TRBD2 | CASSLGESRSGTTDTQYF
TRBV29-1 | TRBD2 | CSVEGGLAGDANIQYF
TRBV7-3 | TRBD1 | CASSRGLDTEAFF
TRBV10-3 | . | CAISDRRGQYF
TRBV7-3 | TRBD1 | CASSLTGTGKNEQFF
TRBV6-5 | TRBD2 | CASFAGGRDTQYF
TRBV28 | TRBD1 | CASNRDRGFKQPQHF
TRBV5-8 | . | CASNLIQGHGYTF
TRBV5-1 | . | CASSIGGTGDQPQHF
TRBV5-4 | . | CASSLAGSEEQYF
TRBV11-3 | . | CASSLVAQQRVRSYNEQFF
TRBV7-9 | . | CASSSALGGTYNEQFF